Sequencing of this T cell receptor (beta chain) was carried out in a study of early T cells in non-severe SARS-CoV-2 infection. Researchers attached unique molecular identifiers to individual cDNA molecules. TCRdb reanalysed the 5' RACE reads using MiXCR and keeps one entry per CDR3 protein. The sample has 25,000 to 35,000 distinct CDR3 sequences; 4% to 5.5% are singletons. CDR3 length equals 15 residues. V lost 6 bases and J lost 1, with 13 bases in between. Germline assignment: CDR1 MNHEY and CDR2 SVGAGI. This clonotype was detected only a few times. Its antigen is unknown. Whole-study results and caveats: Database matching using VDJdb favored anti-spike CD8 responses, with private and CD4 specificities left missing.

The rearrangement uses TRBV6-5 and TRBJ2-1; a weak D match, TRBD2 (6 bases). The sample comprised whole blood. This receptor was obtained from an adult who was a healthcare worker with PCR-confirmed SARS-CoV-2 infection or an uninfected control (not recorded which). The CDR3 DNA reads as TGTGCCAGCAGGGAGGGTCTGGGGTCCTACAATGAGCAGTTCTTC. Translation: CASREGLGSYNEQFF.